This record concerns one T cell receptor (beta chain) sequence. The antigen remains unidentified. The data derive from a study of cytomegalovirus exposure and HLA in healthy donors. Study-level results: Associated with HLA alleles at 0.05 false discovery rate in a later analysis were 17,000 or so TCR beta sequences.

PCR used 60 Vbeta primers and 13 Jbeta primers. Clones were read by immunoSEQ multiplex PCR, and TCRdb kept only the in-frame ones, dropping some. Found here are about 200,000 clones, about 83% of them singletons; the top ten hold approximately 1.6%. The source material was PBMCs. The sequence was obtained from a man in his forties or fifties in good health and CMV-seropositive.

Written as DNA, the CDR3 is TGTGCCAGCAGCGCAGACAGTCTCGGCGTCGATGAGCAGTTCTTC. It translates to CASSADSLGVDEQFF. The chain employs TRBV9 and TRBJ2-1; a weak D match, TRBD1 (5 bases). Trimming left V 3 bases short and J 8 bases short, with 18 bases between. The CDR3 sequence is 15 residues long. From germline, CDR1 is SGDLS and CDR2 YYNGEE.